Listed below are T cell receptor beta chains from one sample, sequenced in a study of glioma-infiltrating T cells. Each CDR3 protein is one row after TCRdb ran MiXCR on the multiplex PCR reads. The table has tens of thousands of distinct CDR3 sequences, 20% to 25% seen once. Source material: glioma tissue, nonneoplastic brain tissue, or PBMCs (not recorded which). These receptors were collected from a human donor with low-grade glioma or glioblastoma, undergoing nonglioma brain surgery, or in good health (not recorded which). Both conserved end residues are part of each CDR3. A D gene is named only where the DNA matches it firmly. Rows give clone size only sometimes, using once, few, many, or a class for an expanded clone.

J,V,size,D,DNA,CDR3
TRBJ2-3,TRBV18,many,.,TGTGCCAGCTCACCCCGCGTTTCGGGAGGCACAGATACGCAGTATTTT,CASSPRVSGGTDTQYF
TRBJ2-7,TRBV7-2,.,.,TGTGCCAGCAGCCCTGACTCACCTCGCTCCTACGAGCAGTACTTC,CASSPDSPRSYEQYF
TRBJ1-5,TRBV5-1,.,.,TGCGCCAGCAGCTTGGGAGACCTAATGGGCAATCAGCCCCAGCATTTT,CASSLGDLMGNQPQHF
TRBJ2-7,TRBV4-1,many,TRBD1,TGCGCCAGCAGCCAAGAGGGACAGGGGCGCGAGCAGTACTTC,CASSQEGQGREQYF
TRBJ2-1,TRBV6-6,many,.,TGTGCCAGCAGTTACAACGGGGCCAAAGCCTACAATGAGCAGTTCTTC,CASSYNGAKAYNEQFF
TRBJ2-1,TRBV20-1,many,.,TGCAGTGCTAGAGGGCCAGGGGGGCACAATGAGCAGTTCTTC,CSARGPGGHNEQFF
TRBJ1-5,TRBV18,many,.,TGTGCCAGCTCAAAAGGAACACATGGCAATCAGCCCCAGCATTTT,CASSKGTHGNQPQHF
TRBJ2-5,TRBV7-6,few,TRBD2,TGTGCCAGCAGCTTAATGGATAGCGGGATTGGAGAGACCCAGTACTTC,CASSLMDSGIGETQYF
TRBJ2-7,TRBV20-1,.,TRBD2,TGCAGTGCCAGCAGCCAAGAAGGGGGACTAGCGGGGACCTACGAGCAGTACTTC,CSASSQEGGLAGTYEQYF
TRBJ1-1,TRBV29-1,.,.,TGCAGCGTTGAGGAGGGGTTGAACACTGAAGCTTTCTTT,CSVEEGLNTEAFF
TRBJ2-7,TRBV7-8,many,TRBD1,TGTGCCAGCAGCTTCGGGGACAGGTCCAATACCTACGAGCAGTACTTC,CASSFGDRSNTYEQYF
TRBJ2-7,TRBV7-2,many,.,TGTGCCAGCAGCTACGGACACACGACTGACGAGCAGTACTTC,CASSYGHTTDEQYF
TRBJ2-1,TRBV20-1,many,TRBD1,TGCAGTGCTCCCCGGACAGGGCCCGACGAAGAGCAGTTCTTC,CSAPRTGPDEEQFF
TRBJ1-1,TRBV12-3/TRBV12-4,.,.,TGTGCCAGCATTAGGGAGTACACTGAAGCTTTCTTT,CASIREYTEAFF
TRBJ1-1,TRBV20-1,.,.,TGCAGTGATAGACAGAACACTGAAGCTTTCTTT,CSDRQNTEAFF